A single sample is the source of the 30 T cell receptor beta chains below, sequenced in a study of beta chain features in type 1 diabetes. Sequenced material consisted of expressed TCRB transcripts (all of the isolated RNA was reverse transcribed). Measured with immunoSEQ multiplex PCR; TCRdb has only the in-frame clones, and not every one. Among 150,000 to 200,000 clones, roughly an eighth were seen once, and the ten largest hold around 0.63%. The sequenced material came from central memory CD4+ T cells from blood. The receptors derive from a woman aged 18-29 years in good health.

This chain links TRBV7-2 with TRBJ1-4; possible D gene TRBD1, 5 bases. The germline V gene encodes CDR1 SGHTA and CDR2 FQGNSA. CDR3 length equals 14 residues. Trimming took off 7 bases at V and 6 bases at J, with 15 bases between the two ends. CDR3 protein: CASTGAGTHEKLFF. The CDR3 region has the DNA TGTGCCAGCACCGGAGCGGGGACCCATGAAAAACTGTTTTTT.

This clone was detected a few times. The V and J genes are TRBV5-4 and TRBJ2-3; D uncertain. The CDR3 loop spans 13 amino acids. V was cut by 6 bases and J by 5 bases, with 13 bases left in between. Per germline, CDR1 SGHNT and CDR2 YYREEE (reference sequence). This CDR3 reads CASTEVRGDTQYF. The CDR3 nucleotides are TGTGCCAGCACCGAGGTGAGAGGAGATACGCAGTATTTT.

The rearrangement uses TRBV7-9 and TRBJ2-1; 7 bases fit TRBD1. Per the germline V gene, CDR1 is SEHNR and CDR2 is FQNEAQ (reference sequence). CDR3 length equals 15 residues. Trimming at V came to 4 bases and at J to 3 bases, leaving 6 bases not matched to a gene. This CDR3 reads CASSYRDSVYNEQFF. Written as DNA, the CDR3 is TGTGCCAGCAGCTACCGGGACAGCGTCTACAATGAGCAGTTCTTC.

The chain employs TRBV7-2 and TRBJ2-5; TRBD2 is a possible D gene (6 bases). Germline CDR1 is SGHTA and CDR2 is FQGNSA. Trimming removed 7 bases from V and 5 bases from J, with 14 bases in between. The CDR3 covers 13 residues. DNA of the CDR3: TGTGCCAGCACCAACTTTGGAGGGGAGACCCAGTACTTC. It codes for CASTNFGGETQYF.

This sequence joins TRBV6-5 and TRBJ2-4; 14 positions match TRBD2. Germline values: CDR1 MNHEY, CDR2 SVGAGI. This CDR3 spans 12 amino acids. The V segment lost 4 bases and the J segment 15 bases; nucleotides outside the gene matches: 2. The chain's CDR3 is CASSSGTSGRYF. In DNA form, the CDR3 reads TGTGCCAGCAGTTCCGGGACTAGCGGGAGGTACTTC.

The V gene is TRBV28, the J gene TRBJ2-7; 9 bases agree with TRBD1. CDR1 and CDR2 from the germline V gene are MDHEN and SYDVKM. V lost 6 bases, J lost 2 bases, and 8 bases stayed unmatched. This CDR3 comprises 15 residues. CDR3 sequence: CASRTTGGATYEQYF. The CDR3 region has the DNA TGTGCCAGCAGGACTACAGGGGGCGCAACCTACGAGCAGTACTTC. The complete variable domain, with remaining parts taken from reference TRBV28 and TRBJ2-7, reads DVKVTQSSRYLVKRTGEKVFLECVQDMDHENMFWYRQDPGLGLRLIYFSYDVKMKEKGDIPEGYSVSREKKERFSLILESASTNQTSMYLCASRTTGGATYEQYFGPGTRLTVT.

The chain carries TRBV5-1 and TRBJ2-2; 7 nucleotides agree with TRBD1. CDR1 and CDR2 (germline): SGHRS, YFSETQ. The CDR3 is 14 amino acids. Trimming at V came to 4 bases and at J to 4 bases, leaving 4 bases not matched to a gene. The CDR3: CASSEGAVTGELFF. CDR3 nucleotide sequence: TGCGCCAGCAGCGAGGGGGCGGTCACCGGGGAGCTGTTTTTT.

This clone was seen a handful of times. In DNA, the CDR3 is TGCGCCAGCAGCTTAACAGGGCTAGAGACCCAGTACTTC. Amino acid sequence: CASSLTGLETQYF. The chain carries TRBV5-1 and TRBJ2-5, with D perhaps TRBD1 (6 bases). Germline V lookup: CDR1 SGHRS, CDR2 YFSETQ. The CDR3 has 13 residues. Trimming shortened V by 2 bases and J by 4 bases, and 9 bases separated the two germline ends.

The chain joins TRBV7-8 to TRBJ2-7; D perhaps matches TRBD2 (5 bases). V lost 5 bases and J lost 3, with 8 bases in between. Germline CDR1 reads SGHVS; CDR2 reads FQNEAQ. The CDR3 contains 12 residues. In DNA form, the CDR3 reads TGTGCCAGCAGCCGTGGACTCTACGAGCAGTACTTC. Translated: CASSRGLYEQYF.

The gene calls are TRBV28 and TRBJ2-1; 11 bases align to TRBD2. Germline V gene lookup returns CDR1 MDHEN and CDR2 SYDVKM. With V trimmed by 4 bases and J by 7 bases, 6 bases remained unmatched. This CDR3 contains 15 residues. The CDR3 loop is CASSSWTSGSNEQFF. The CDR3 nucleotides read TGTGCCAGCAGTTCTTGGACTAGCGGGTCTAATGAGCAGTTCTTC.

This clone has more than one count but fewer than ten. The chain employs TRBV4-2 and TRBJ1-4; 9 bases align to TRBD1. CDR1 LGHNA and CDR2 YNFKEQ come from the germline V gene. The CDR3 has 14 amino acids. The V segment lost 0 bases and the J segment 7 bases; nucleotides outside the gene matches: 0. In nucleotides, the CDR3 is TGTGCCAGCAGCCAAGAGGACAGGGGTGAAAAACTGTTTTTT. As protein: CASSQEDRGEKLFF.

This clone has just a few counts. The chain is built from TRBV7-2 and TRBJ2-1; 12 bases are shared with TRBD2. The V gene's germline CDR1 is SGHTA and CDR2 FQGNSA. The CDR3 is 19 residues long. With V trimmed by 2 bases and J by 4 bases, 12 bases remained unmatched. The CDR3 coding sequence is TGTGCCAGCAGCTTATACTCTGGGCTAGCGGGAGGGATATACAATGAGCAGTTCTTC. This translates into CASSLYSGLAGGIYNEQFF. The variable domain in full, completed from reference TRBV7-2 and TRBJ2-1, reads GAGVSQSPSNKVTEKGKDVELRCDPISGHTALYWYRQSLGQGLEFLIYFQGNSAPDKSGLPSDRFSAERTGGSVSTLTIQRTQQEDSAVYLCASSLYSGLAGGIYNEQFFGPGTRLTVL.

This clone was recorded a few times. The V gene is TRBV2, the J gene TRBJ2-1, with 7 positions matching TRBD2. Germline CDR1 reads SNHLY; CDR2 reads FYNNEI. With V trimmed by 1 base and J by 12 bases, 9 bases remained unmatched. The CDR3 is made up of 14 amino acids. CDR3 residues: CASSEESGTAVQFF. CDR3 nucleotide sequence: TGTGCCAGCAGTGAAGAGAGCGGGACTGCGGTGCAGTTCTTC.

The chain is built from TRBV10-3 and TRBJ2-2; TRBD2 matches 12 bases. The CDR3 is 14 amino acids. Per the germline V gene, CDR1 is ENHRY and CDR2 is SYGVKD. J lost 7 bases, V lost 6 bases, and 3 bases had no gene match. In DNA form, the CDR3 reads TGTGCCATCAGACCGGGACTAGCGGGCGGGGAGCTGTTTTTT. Translated, it gives CAIRPGLAGGELFF.

This clone was detected a few times. J is TRBJ2-7 and V is TRBV6-1; tentative D call: TRBD1 (8 bases). The germline V gene encodes CDR1 MNHNS and CDR2 SASEGT. The V gene lost 6 bases and the J gene lost 0 bases, with 15 bases spanning the gap. This CDR3 is built from 15 residues. The CDR3 DNA is TGTGCCAGCAGCGACAGGGGAGGGAGCTCCTACGAGCAGTACTTC. Encoded protein: CASSDRGGSSYEQYF.

V is TRBV30 and J is TRBJ2-7; 10 bases align to TRBD1. The ends lost 5 bases at V and 8 bases at J; junction bases unmatched: 6. The germline V gene has CDR1 GTSNPN and CDR2 SVGIG (reference sequence). CDR3 size: 12 residues. CDR3 in amino acids: CAWDRGRDQQYF. CDR3 DNA sequence: TGTGCCTGGGACAGGGGGCGCGATCAGCAGTACTTC.

A few counts support this clone. The V call is TRBV7-3, the J call TRBJ2-5; maybe TRBD1 (5 bases). Trimming pared 5 bases from V and 6 bases from J, leaving 16 bases between. CDR1 and CDR2 from the germline V gene are SGHTA and FQGTGA. CDR3 length: 14 residues. CDR3 in amino acids: CASSPQKGAQTQYF. The CDR3 region has the DNA TGTGCCAGCAGCCCCCAGAAAGGGGCGCAGACCCAGTACTTC.

This chain joins TRBV7-9 and TRBJ1-5; no clear D. The CDR3 totals 14 residues. Per the germline V gene, CDR1 is SEHNR and CDR2 is FQNEAQ (reference sequence). V was trimmed by 2 bases and J by 0 bases, leaving 5 bases between them. CDR3 nucleotide sequence: TGTGCCAGCAGCTTAATGAGTAGCAATCAGCCCCAGCATTTT. It specifies CASSLMSSNQPQHF.

The gene calls are TRBV29-1 and TRBJ2-7; 7 nucleotides agree with TRBD1. This CDR3 is built from 11 residues. Germline CDR1 and CDR2: SQVTM and ANQGSEA. Trimming at V came to 8 bases and at J to 5 bases, leaving 6 bases not matched to a gene. In DNA, the CDR3 is TGCAGCACTCGGACAGGACACGAGCAGTACTTC. It yields the protein CSTRTGHEQYF.

The J gene is TRBJ2-1, the V gene TRBV30; D unclear. This CDR3 comprises 15 residues. V shed 0 bases and J shed 7 bases, with 16 bases lying between them. CDR1 GTSNPN and CDR2 SVGIG come from the germline V gene (reference sequence). CDR3 sequence: CAWSVTAVRRNEQFF. CDR3 nucleotide sequence: TGTGCCTGGAGTGTAACCGCGGTAAGGCGAAATGAGCAGTTCTTC.

J is TRBJ1-2 and V is TRBV19, with 9 bases fitting TRBD1. V shed 3 bases, J shed 7 bases, and the junction held 6 bases outside the gene matches. This CDR3 is 14 amino acids long. Germline V lookup: CDR1 LNHDA, CDR2 SQIVND (reference sequence). The CDR3 protein is CASSMRGQGFGYTF. The CDR3 DNA reads as TGTGCCAGTAGTATGCGGGGACAGGGCTTTGGCTACACCTTC. Together with reference TRBV19 and TRBJ1-2, the CDR3 gives the full variable domain: DGGITQSPKYLFRKEGQNVTLSCEQNLNHDAMYWYRQDPGQGLRLIYYSQIVNDFQKGDIAEGYSVSREKKESFPLTVTSAQKNPTAFYLCASSMRGQGFGYTFGSGTRLTVV.

Points on this clone: Other nucleotide sequences in the sample specify the same CDR3. The V call is TRBV19, the J call TRBJ1-5; 7 nucleotides agree with TRBD1. The trim removed 3 bases at V and 7 bases at J, leaving 9 bases unmatched. The CDR3 sequence is 15 residues long. Germline V gene data show CDR1 as LNHDA and CDR2 as SQIVND (reference sequence). CDR3 nucleotide sequence: TGTGCCAGTAGTATTGGGCAGGGGGTTCGGCAGCCCCAGCATTTT. It yields the protein CASSIGQGVRQPQHF. The variable domain in full, completed from reference TRBV19 and TRBJ1-5, reads DGGITQSPKYLFRKEGQNVTLSCEQNLNHDAMYWYRQDPGQGLRLIYYSQIVNDFQKGDIAEGYSVSREKKESFPLTVTSAQKNPTAFYLCASSIGQGVRQPQHFGDGTRLSIL.

The chain joins TRBV5-6 to TRBJ2-1, with D possibly matching TRBD2 (6 bases). The CDR3 consists of 15 residues. Trimming took 1 base from V and 10 from J, leaving 18 bases between them. In germline, CDR1 is SGHDT, CDR2 YYEEEE. CDR3 DNA sequence: TGTGCCAGCAGCTTGTTACGCGGGGTCTTTATGGAGCAGTTCTTC. Amino acid sequence: CASSLLRGVFMEQFF.

The chain carries TRBV2 and TRBJ1-2; 7 bases fit TRBD1. V lost 6 bases, J lost 4 bases, and 11 bases stayed unmatched. The CDR3 is 15 residues long. The germline V gene encodes CDR1 SNHLY and CDR2 FYNNEI. CDR3 DNA sequence: TGTGCCAGCAGGGATAACAGGGGAATCGGCTATGGCTACACCTTC. It yields the protein CASRDNRGIGYGYTF.

The chain has TRBV5-1 and TRBJ2-7; 8 nucleotides match TRBD1. Trimming took 5 bases from V and 5 from J; bases not matched to a gene: 6. Germline loops: CDR1 SGHRS, CDR2 YFSETQ. The CDR3 has 13 amino acids. CDR3 region: CASRPGQGHEQYF. CDR3 sequence (DNA): TGCGCCAGCAGACCTGGACAGGGCCACGAGCAGTACTTC.

This clone appeared a few times. Other DNA variants within this sample encode the same CDR3. The rearrangement joins TRBV29-1 to TRBJ2-2, with 12 bases fitting TRBD1. The germline CDR1 and CDR2 sequences are SQVTM and ANQGSEA. The CDR3 has 14 amino acids. With 5 bases clipped from V and 6 bases from J, the junction kept 4 bases outside the gene matches. The CDR3 region is CSVLGTGGAGELFF. The CDR3 DNA reads as TGCAGCGTTCTCGGGACAGGGGGCGCCGGGGAGCTGTTTTTT.

V usage is TRBV4-2 and J usage is TRBJ2-7, with 13 nucleotides matching TRBD2. CDR1 and CDR2 from the germline V gene are LGHNA and YNFKEQ. The J segment lost 5 bases and the V segment lost 0 bases, leaving 7 bases of the junction unmatched. The CDR3 is 17 residues long. CDR3 nucleotide sequence: TGTGCCAGCAGCCAAGAATCTCGGACTAGCGGGAGTCACGAGCAGTACTTC. Translating gives CASSQESRTSGSHEQYF.

This clone occurred many times. This chain links TRBV30 with TRBJ2-3, with D tentatively TRBD2 (5 bases). The CDR3 has 15 residues. The ends were cut back, 0 bases at V and 2 bases at J, with 12 bases in the middle. CDR1 and CDR2 from the germline V gene are GTSNPN and SVGIG (reference sequence). This CDR3 is CAWSVLFGNTDTQYF. CDR3 DNA sequence: TGTGCCTGGAGTGTATTGTTCGGGAACACAGATACGCAGTATTTT.

The rearrangement links TRBV5-1 to TRBJ2-7; no firm D call. Trimming took 2 bases from V and 4 from J, leaving 13 bases between them. Germline V gene data show CDR1 as SGHRS and CDR2 as YFSETQ. The CDR3 runs to 14 residues. CDR3: CASSLSSGPYEQYF. The DNA of the CDR3 is TGCGCCAGCAGCTTAAGCTCGGGTCCTTACGAGCAGTACTTC.

This clone was seen at least ten times. CDR3 DNA: TGTGCCAGCCGCCATACAGCCAGCTCCTACGAGCAGTACTTC. It yields the protein CASRHTASSYEQYF. This chain connects TRBV11-2 to TRBJ2-7; D is unclear. The CDR3 length is 14 residues. Trimming removed 8 bases from V and 0 bases from J, with 14 bases in between. The V gene's germline CDR1 is SGHAT and CDR2 FQNNGV. The entire variable domain, with the rest obtained from reference TRBV11-2 and TRBJ2-7, is as follows: EAGVAQSPRYKIIEKRQSVAFWCNPISGHATLYWYQQILGQGPKLLIQFQNNGVVDDSQLPKDRFSAERLKGVDSTLKIQPAKLEDSAVYLCASRHTASSYEQYFGPGTRLTVT.